This T cell receptor (beta chain) appears in the sequencing data of a study of T cells of healthy individuals. A single record per CDR3 protein comes from TCRdb applying MiXCR to the 5' RACE reads. The sample yields about 96,000 distinct CDR3 sequences, approximately 15% seen once. The V gene's germline CDR1 is SGHRS and CDR2 YFSETQ. V shed 0 bases and J shed 2 bases, with 5 bases lying between them. There are 14 residues in the CDR3. This clonotype was counted at least ten times. The V call is TRBV5-1, the J call TRBJ1-4; D unclear. This TCR was recovered from a human donor in good health. CDR3 residues: CASSLGSTNEKLFF. In nucleotides, the CDR3 is TGCGCCAGCAGCTTGGGGTCCACTAATGAAAAACTGTTTTTT. The full variable domain, rest sourced from reference TRBV5-1 and TRBJ1-4, is KAGVTQTPRYLIKTRGQQVTLSCSPISGHRSVSWYQQTPGQGLQFLFEYFSETQRNKGNFPGRFSGRQFSNSRSEMNVSTLELGDSALYLCASSLGSTNEKLFFGSGTQLSVL.